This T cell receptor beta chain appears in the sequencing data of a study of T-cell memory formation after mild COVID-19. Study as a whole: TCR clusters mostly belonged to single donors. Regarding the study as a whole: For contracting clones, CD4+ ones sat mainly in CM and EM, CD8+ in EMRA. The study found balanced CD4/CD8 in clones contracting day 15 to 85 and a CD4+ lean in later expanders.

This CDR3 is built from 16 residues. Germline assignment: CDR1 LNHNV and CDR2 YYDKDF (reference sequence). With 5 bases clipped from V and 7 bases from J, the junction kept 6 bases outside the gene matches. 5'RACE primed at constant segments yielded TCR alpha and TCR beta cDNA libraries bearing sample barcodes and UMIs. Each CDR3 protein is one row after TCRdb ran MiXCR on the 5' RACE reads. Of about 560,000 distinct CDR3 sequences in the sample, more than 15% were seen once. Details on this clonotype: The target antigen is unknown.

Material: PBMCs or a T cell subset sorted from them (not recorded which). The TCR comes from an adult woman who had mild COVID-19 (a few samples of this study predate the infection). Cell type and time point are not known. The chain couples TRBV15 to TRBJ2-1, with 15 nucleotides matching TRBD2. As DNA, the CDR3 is TGTGCCACCAGCCAAAAAGGACTAGCGGGAGGGAATGAGCAGTTCTTC. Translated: CATSQKGLAGGNEQFF.